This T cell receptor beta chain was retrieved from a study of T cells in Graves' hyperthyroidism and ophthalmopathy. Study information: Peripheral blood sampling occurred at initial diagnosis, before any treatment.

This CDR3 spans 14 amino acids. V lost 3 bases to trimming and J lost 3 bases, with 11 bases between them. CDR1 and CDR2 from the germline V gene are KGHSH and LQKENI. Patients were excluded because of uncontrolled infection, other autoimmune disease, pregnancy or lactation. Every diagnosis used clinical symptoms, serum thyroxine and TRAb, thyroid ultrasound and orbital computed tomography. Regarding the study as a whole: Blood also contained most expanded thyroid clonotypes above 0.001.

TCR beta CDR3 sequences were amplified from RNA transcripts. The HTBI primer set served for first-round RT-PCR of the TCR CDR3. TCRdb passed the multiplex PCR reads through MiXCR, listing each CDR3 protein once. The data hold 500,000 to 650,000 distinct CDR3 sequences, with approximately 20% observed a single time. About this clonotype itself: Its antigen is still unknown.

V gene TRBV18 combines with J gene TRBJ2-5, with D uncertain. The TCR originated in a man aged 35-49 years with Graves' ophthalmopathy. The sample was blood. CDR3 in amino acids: CASSPLDREETQYF. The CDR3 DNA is TGTGCCAGCTCACCGTTAGATAGAGAAGAGACCCAGTACTTC.